This TCR beta chain stems from a study of T cells in Graves' hyperthyroidism and ophthalmopathy (dated 2019 in TCRdb). With respect to the entire study: Peripheral blood samples were taken at the time of initial diagnosis, prior to any treatment. To identify TCR V-J signatures that set the groups apart, the researchers used a discovery cohort of 90 to 100 patients, made up of about 44 with Graves' ophthalmopathy and around 58 with stable Graves' hyperthyroidism. Whether ophthalmopathy could be predicted prospectively was tested in an independent validation cohort made up of about 18 hyperthyroidism patients plus 17 patients who later progressed to ophthalmopathy. The roughly 91 discovery patients were randomly split 7:3 into training and test sets. In addition, the study compared T-cell repertoires in thyroid tissue and in blood from several Graves' hyperthyroidism patients. After sampling, hyperthyroidism patients received methimazole starting at 30 mg daily, and ophthalmopathy patients received high-dose intravenous methylprednisolone. The paper reports TCR Vbeta CDR3 sequencing of 140 or so peripheral blood samples: around 41 ophthalmopathy, fewer than 80 hyperthyroidism and 17 progressor patients. What the research found in general, with its limitations: Most expanded thyroid clonotypes (frequency above 0.001) were also found in blood, which suggests that blood repertoires may mirror thyroid immune responses. No statistical method was used to set the sample size in advance, and investigators knew the group allocation. A 13 V-J signature model separated ophthalmopathy from stable hyperthyroidism, with approximately 87% sensitivity and approximately 81% specificity in cross-validation and 80%/75% in testing. In validation, the model predicted progression to ophthalmopathy a median of around 6.5 months before onset, with roughly 68% sensitivity and more than 72% specificity.

Amplification of TCR beta CDR3 regions was carried out from RNA transcripts. The TCR CDR3 was subjected to a first round of RT-PCR using the HTBI primer set and the Qiagen OneStep RT-PCR kit. Libraries were constructed in a second round of multiplex PCR, after which size selection and purification were carried out. Sequencing of the libraries was done on an Illumina HiSeq2000 using paired-end 100 bp reads. Per the original workflow: Raw data were processed with SOAPnuke, discarding reads with adapters, uncalled bases, mean Phred below 15, or no exact constant-primer or identifier match. COPE v1.2.5 was used to merge the high-quality paired reads, and each unique nucleotide sequence was defined as a clonotype. MiTCR v1.1 was used to align clonotypes to the IMGT TRBV, TRBD and TRBJ reference segments. Analysis was restricted to V-J combinations with a frequency above 0.0001, which covered 98% to 99.2% of repertoires. The TCS score was defined as F50 (clonal expansion) divided by E x V (chaos), with BLOSUM62-based TCRdist calculated between CDR3 peptides within each V-J. Welch's t-statistics and random forest reduced around 520 V-J features to 13, which were used in a naive Bayes classifier (R e1071). TCRdb ran its own pipeline on the public reads, namely fastp trimming at Q25 and MiXCR clone calling, and kept in-frame beta chains. Duplicate CDR3 protein sequences are folded into a single record with the most common DNA and genes. The V and J calls follow TCRdb's processing rather than the paper's. Counted in this sample were hundreds of thousands of distinct CDR3 sequences; about a fifth of them appeared once. 3.5% to 4% of the sample belongs to the ten largest clones.

A patient counted as having stable Graves' hyperthyroidism if no progression to ophthalmopathy occurred over 18 months of follow-up. Hyperthyroidism patients were newly diagnosed, with disease duration under 2 months, and aged 18 to 65 years. Exclusion was applied to patients with uncontrolled infections, other autoimmune diseases, pregnancy or lactation. Diagnoses were established on the basis of clinical symptoms, serum thyroxine and TRAb, thyroid ultrasound, and orbital computed tomography. PBMCs were separated from roughly 10 ml of fresh peripheral blood using Ficoll-Paque density gradient centrifugation. Trizol reagent was used to extract total RNA, and RNA quality was then checked on an Agilent 2100 Bioanalyzer. This clonotype has at least ten counts. This clone's antigen is unknown. Base quality data are lacking; no much larger clone is found one base away. Trimming removed 2 bases from V and 1 base from J, leaving 6 bases between the germline ends. The germline V gene specifies SNHLY as CDR1 and FYNNEI as CDR2. Taken from cysteine to phenylalanine, the CDR3 has 14 residues. The kept DNA is CDR3 alone, 42 bases in frame from the first base.

The TCR originated in a woman between 18 and 30 years old with Graves' hyperthyroidism. The specimen sequenced was blood. Recombination joined TRBV2 with TRBJ1-5; the D gene assignment is ambiguous. Here the CDR3 is given as CASSESTSNQPQHF. The nucleotides are TGTGCCAGCAGTGAATCCACCAGCAATCAGCCCCAGCATTTT.